A single sample is the source of the 10 T cell receptor beta chains below, sequenced in a study of shared clonotypes between healthy human individuals (dated by TCRdb to 2019 to 2021). CD8 naive samples were obtained by positive selection for CCR7 among CD45RO-negative cells, yielding a CD45RA+CCR7+ population from which TemRA cells were excluded. Libraries were constructed by the immunoSEQ multiplex PCR assay. This is the immuneACCESS table as TCRdb keeps it, with only in-frame sequences that have V and J called. A part of the clones is gone; compared with another copy, unresolved V genes explain less than half, and the rest is unexplained. Across this sample there are approximately 2,200,000 clones, with just over 90% seen only once. Approximately 1.7% of the sample rests with the top ten. Sequencing was carried out using naive CD8+ T cells from PBMCs. The label giving this sample's cell subset or site can be read as: CD45RA+CCR7+. The receptor set was obtained from a man aged 18 to 35 in good health. Some clones in this sample may be carry-over from other donors' samples.

The chain is built from TRBV19 and TRBJ2-1; 9 nucleotides line up with TRBD1. Trimming removed 4 bases from V and 7 bases from J; junction bases left unmatched: 11. Germline CDR1 and CDR2: LNHDA and SQIVND (reference sequence). The CDR3 consists of 16 residues. The CDR3 loop reads CASSTIQGALGNEQFF. The CDR3 DNA is TGTGCCAGTAGTACCATACAGGGGGCGCTCGGGAATGAGCAGTTCTTC.

The chain combines TRBV4-2 with TRBJ2-7; D call uncertain. Germline assignment: CDR1 LGHNA and CDR2 YNFKEQ. The germline V and J ends were trimmed by 1 base and 2 bases, with 6 bases remaining between them. This CDR3 region has 13 residues. CDR3 amino acids: CASSQVEAYEQYF. In nucleotides, the CDR3 is TGTGCCAGCAGCCAAGTGGAAGCCTACGAGCAGTACTTC.

The chain links TRBV7-2 to TRBJ2-5; 8 bases are a match to TRBD2. CDR3 size: 15 residues. Germline lookup yields CDR1 SGHTA and CDR2 FQGNSA. Trimming at V came to 7 bases and at J to 2 bases, leaving 9 bases not matched to a gene. This CDR3 is CASTQVLAAQETQYF. The CDR3 region has the DNA TGTGCCAGCACCCAAGTACTAGCGGCACAAGAGACCCAGTACTTC. Supplemented by reference TRBV7-2 and TRBJ2-5, the full variable domain reads GAGVSQSPSNKVTEKGKDVELRCDPISGHTALYWYRQSLGQGLEFLIYFQGNSAPDKSGLPSDRFSAERTGGSVSTLTIQRTQQEDSAVYLCASTQVLAAQETQYFGPGTRLLVL.

This clone was seen once. The rearrangement joins TRBV12-5 to TRBJ1-1; TRBD1 agrees at 7 bases. Germline loops: CDR1 LGHNT, CDR2 FRNRAP. V lost 2 bases to trimming and J lost 7 bases; unmatched junction nucleotides: 4. The CDR3 is made up of 13 amino acids. CDR3 DNA sequence: TGTGCTAGTGGTTTGCAGGGGGGCCTTGAAGCTTTCTTT. Amino acids: CASGLQGGLEAFF.

The chain has TRBV25-1 and TRBJ2-5; D possibly corresponds to TRBD2 (5 bases). CDR1 is MGHDK and CDR2 is SYGVNS in the germline V gene. The CDR3 sequence is 14 residues long. Between the trimmed V and J ends, which lost 8 bases and 4 bases, there was a span of 17 bases. This CDR3 reads CASGRPGIAETQYF. The CDR3 DNA reads TGTGCCAGCGGAAGGCCCGGGATTGCAGAGACCCAGTACTTC.

This sequence joins TRBV7-2 and TRBJ1-1, with a possible D match to TRBD1 (5 bases). This CDR3 is 14 amino acids long. Germline CDR1 and CDR2: SGHTA and FQGNSA. Trimming removed 5 bases at V and 7 bases at J, with 17 bases between. CDR3 nucleotides: TGTGCCAGCAGCCTGCCGGGACTGGGGGTTGAAGCTTTCTTT. Protein: CASSLPGLGVEAFF.

The chain combines TRBV19 with TRBJ1-5, with D perhaps TRBD1 (5 bases). In germline, CDR1 is LNHDA, CDR2 SQIVND (reference sequence). CDR3 length equals 15 residues. V gave up 5 bases and J gave up 3 bases, with 14 bases separating them. The CDR3 reads CASSPFPGLNQPQHF. The DNA of the CDR3 is TGTGCCAGTAGTCCCTTTCCGGGACTCAATCAGCCCCAGCATTTT. The variable domain in full, completed from reference TRBV19 and TRBJ1-5, reads DGGITQSPKYLFRKEGQNVTLSCEQNLNHDAMYWYRQDPGQGLRLIYYSQIVNDFQKGDIAEGYSVSREKKESFPLTVTSAQKNPTAFYLCASSPFPGLNQPQHFGDGTRLSIL.

This clone has just one count. The junction does not match germline at one end; this may be a read error. The rearrangement links TRBV9 to TRBJ2-7; 9 nucleotides match TRBD1. There are 16 residues in the CDR3. CDR1 and CDR2 from the germline V gene are SGDLS and YYNGEE. CDR3 sequence: CASSGSAGTGQEKRLF. The CDR3 DNA reads TGTGCCAGCAGCGGAAGTGCCGGGACAGGGCAAGAGAAACGCCTCTTC.

The rearrangement uses TRBV28 and TRBJ2-1; D gene unclear. In germline, CDR1 is MDHEN, CDR2 SYDVKM. Trimming stripped 5 bases from V and 4 bases from J, with 12 bases between. The CDR3 is 14 amino acids. The CDR3 spells CASSPRGPYNEQFF. For the CDR3, the DNA is TGTGCCAGCAGTCCTCGAGGCCCTTACAATGAGCAGTTCTTC.

The chain links TRBV29-1 to TRBJ2-7; D perhaps matches TRBD1 (6 bases). Trimming shortened V by 6 bases and J by 3 bases, and 15 bases separated the two germline ends. This CDR3 region has 13 residues. Germline assignment: CDR1 SQVTM and CDR2 ANQGSEA. CDR3 in DNA: TGCAGCGTAGATACGGGACACCGCTACGAGCAGTACTTC. Translation: CSVDTGHRYEQYF.